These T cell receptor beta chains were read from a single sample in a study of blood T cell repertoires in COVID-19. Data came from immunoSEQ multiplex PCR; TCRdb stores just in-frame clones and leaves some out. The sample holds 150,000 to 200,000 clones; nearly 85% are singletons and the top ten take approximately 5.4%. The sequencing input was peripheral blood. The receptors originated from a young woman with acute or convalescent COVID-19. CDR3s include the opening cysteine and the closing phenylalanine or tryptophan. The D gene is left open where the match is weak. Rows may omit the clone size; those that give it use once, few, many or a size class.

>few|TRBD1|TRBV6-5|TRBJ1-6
CASNRQGPNSPLHF
TGTGCCAGCAACAGACAGGGCCCGAATTCACCCCTCCACTTT
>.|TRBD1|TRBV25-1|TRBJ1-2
CASSENFGSGGSYGYTF
TGTGCCAGCAGTGAAAATTTCGGGTCAGGGGGCTCCTATGGCTACACCTTC
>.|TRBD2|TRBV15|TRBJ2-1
CATSRDRSGRKDNEQFF
TGTGCCACCAGCAGAGATCGGAGCGGGAGGAAGGACAATGAGCAGTTCTTC
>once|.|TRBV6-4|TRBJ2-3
CASSPEGRGTQYF
TGTGCCAGCAGTCCTGAGGGTCGAGGTACGCAGTATTTT
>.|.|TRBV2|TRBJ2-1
CASKELPEVFNEQFF
TGTGCCAGCAAGGAACTACCAGAAGTATTCAATGAGCAGTTCTTC
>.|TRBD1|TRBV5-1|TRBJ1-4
CASSSDRVNEKLFF
TGCGCCAGCAGTTCGGACAGGGTGAATGAAAAACTGTTTTTT
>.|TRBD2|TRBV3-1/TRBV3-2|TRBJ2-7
CASSQGLAGGREQYF
TGTGCCAGCAGCCAAGGGCTAGCGGGAGGCCGCGAGCAGTACTTC
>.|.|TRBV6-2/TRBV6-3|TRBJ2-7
CASSSPARGYEQYF
TGTGCCAGCAGTTCCCCCGCCCGGGGCTACGAGCAGTACTTC
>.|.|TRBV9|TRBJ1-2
CASSAQLREYGYTF
TGTGCCAGCAGCGCCCAATTGCGGGAGTATGGCTACACCTTC
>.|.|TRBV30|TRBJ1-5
CAWSSGGGRSNQPQHF
TGTGCCTGGAGCTCCGGGGGAGGGAGAAGCAATCAGCCCCAGCATTTT
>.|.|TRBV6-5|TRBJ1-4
CASSYQGSGKLFF
TGTGCCAGCAGTTACCAGGGCAGTGGGAAACTGTTTTTT
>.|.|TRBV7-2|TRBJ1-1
CASSFSRQLNTEAFF
TGTGCCAGCAGCTTTTCGAGACAGCTGAACACTGAAGCTTTCTTT
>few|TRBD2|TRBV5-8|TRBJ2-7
CASSLGLAGSGQYF
TGTGCCAGCAGCTTGGGACTAGCGGGGTCCGGGCAGTACTTC